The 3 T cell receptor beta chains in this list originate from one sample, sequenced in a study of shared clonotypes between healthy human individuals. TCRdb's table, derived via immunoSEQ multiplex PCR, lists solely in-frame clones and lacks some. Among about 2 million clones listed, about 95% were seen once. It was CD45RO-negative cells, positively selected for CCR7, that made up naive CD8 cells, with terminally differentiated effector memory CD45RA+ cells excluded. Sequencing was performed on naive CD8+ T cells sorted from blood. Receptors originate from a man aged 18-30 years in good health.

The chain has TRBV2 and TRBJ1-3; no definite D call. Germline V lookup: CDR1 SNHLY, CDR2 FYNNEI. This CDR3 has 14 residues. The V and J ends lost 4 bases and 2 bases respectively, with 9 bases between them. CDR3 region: CASSVAGTGNTIYF. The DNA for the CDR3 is TGTGCCAGCAGTGTGGCCGGGACTGGAAACACCATATATTTT.

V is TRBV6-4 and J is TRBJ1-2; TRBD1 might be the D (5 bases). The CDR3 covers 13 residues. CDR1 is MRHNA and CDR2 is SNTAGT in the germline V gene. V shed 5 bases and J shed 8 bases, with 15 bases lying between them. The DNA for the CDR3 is TGTGCCAGCAGTCTACACCCAGGGAACGGCTACACCTTC. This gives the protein CASSLHPGNGYTF.

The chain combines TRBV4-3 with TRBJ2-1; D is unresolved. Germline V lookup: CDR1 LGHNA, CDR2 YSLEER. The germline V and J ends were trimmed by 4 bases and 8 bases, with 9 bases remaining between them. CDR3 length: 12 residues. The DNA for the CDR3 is TGCGCCAGCAGCCTCCTACCCCATGAGCAGTTCTTC. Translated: CASSLLPHEQFF.